This T cell receptor (beta chain) originates from a study of control samples from healthy donors and cancer patients. This clone appeared once. The V gene end was trimmed by 2 bases and the J gene end by 5 bases; junction bases not matched to a gene: 4. In germline, CDR1 is MNHEY, CDR2 SVGAGI. The CDR3 is 14 amino acids. Clones were read by immunoSEQ multiplex PCR, and TCRdb kept only the in-frame ones, dropping some. The sample lists 150,000 to 200,000 clones, about 86% occurring once. Source material: blood. The receptor was derived from a man aged 18 to 29 in good health. This rearrangement joins TRBV6-5 to TRBJ2-7, with 9 bases fitting TRBD2. The chain's CDR3 is CASSYLAGTNEQYF. CDR3 DNA sequence: TGTGCCAGCAGTTACCTAGCGGGGACAAACGAGCAGTACTTC.